This T cell receptor beta chain was captured by sequencing in a study of early T cells in non-severe SARS-CoV-2 infection. Looking at the study overall: Sequenced bulk RNA came from whole blood that was unsorted, and chains were unpaired. Regarding the study as a whole: VDJdb-based annotation leaned toward anti-spike CD8 responses and missed private and CD4 specificities.

Each cDNA molecule carried a unique molecular identifier. TCRdb reprocessed the 5' RACE reads via MiXCR and lists one record per CDR3 protein. The sample carries roughly 70,000 distinct CDR3 sequences, 18% recorded once. Trimming at V came to 2 bases and at J to 0 bases, leaving 1 base not matched to a gene. Germline-derived CDR1 and CDR2 are SGDLS and YYNGEE. The CDR3 totals 15 residues. This clonotype was picked up a small number of times. Its cognate antigen is unknown. The source of this sequence is an adult who was a healthcare worker with PCR-confirmed SARS-CoV-2 infection or an uninfected control (not recorded which). The sequencing used whole blood, collected at baseline. The chain is built from TRBV9 and TRBJ2-3, with TRBD2 matching 9 bases. The chain's CDR3 is CASSVSGGSTDTQYF. The DNA for the CDR3 is TGTGCCAGCAGCGTTAGCGGGGGTAGCACAGATACGCAGTATTTT.